This passage covers 16 T cell receptor beta chains from one sample sequenced in a study of blood T cell repertoires in COVID-19 (dated by TCRdb to 2020 to 2022). The method was the immunoSEQ multiplex PCR assay. Not all clones reach the TCRdb copy of this immuneACCESS table, which keeps in-frame sequences only. Checked studies attribute under half of the gap to unresolved V genes and leave the rest unexplained. This sample comprises around 140,000 clones, roughly 88% of them detected only once. The ten largest clones add up to 25% to 35% of the sample. Sequencing was performed on peripheral blood. These receptor sequences come from a human donor in a cohort sampled during active COVID-19.

The chain employs TRBV4-3 and TRBJ1-4; D not certain. The ends were cut back, 0 bases at V and 1 base at J, with 9 bases in the middle. CDR3 length: 16 amino acids. In germline, CDR1 is LGHNA, CDR2 YSLEER. The CDR3 DNA reads TGCGCCAGCAGCCAAGAACCCTCGGGAACTAATGAAAAACTGTTTTTT. As protein: CASSQEPSGTNEKLFF.

The chain joins TRBV15 to TRBJ1-5; the D gene is possibly TRBD1 (5 bases). In germline, CDR1 is LNHNV, CDR2 YYDKDF (reference sequence). The CDR3 is 13 residues long. V lost 1 base and J 12 bases, leaving 13 bases between the germline ends. CDR3 sequence (DNA): TGTGCCACCAGCAGAGTGGGGGGACTAATCCAGCATTTT. It is translated as CATSRVGGLIQHF.

The CDR3 spells CASSQGAGPSYGYTF. CDR3 nucleotide sequence: TGCGCCAGCAGCCAAGGTGCAGGTCCCAGCTATGGCTACACCTTC. This chain connects TRBV4-1 to TRBJ1-2; no firm D call. V was shortened by 1 base and J by 4 bases, with 13 bases between the two germline ends. Germline V gene sequence: CDR1 MGHRA, CDR2 YSYEKL. This CDR3 region has 15 residues.

The rearrangement links TRBV7-6 to TRBJ2-7; 8 nucleotides line up with TRBD2. Germline V gene lookup returns CDR1 SGHVS and CDR2 FNYEAQ. J was trimmed by 3 bases and V by 2 bases; bases with no gene match: 12. The CDR3 runs 17 residues. Here the CDR3 reads CASSLKSGGSPGYEQYF. For the CDR3, the DNA is TGTGCCAGCAGCTTAAAAAGCGGGGGCTCTCCGGGCTACGAGCAGTACTTC.

In its sample, this clone was seen once. The chain is built from TRBV1 and TRBJ2-3; TRBD2, the D gene given by the table, was not confirmed from the DNA. TRBV1 is annotated as a pseudogene. The CDR3 has 20 amino acids. CDR3 residues: CTSSQDHRWEGGLCTDTQYF. CDR3 nucleotides: TGCACCAGCAGCCAAGATCATCGGTGGGAGGGGGGGCTTTGCACAGATACGCAGTATTTT.

This clone was counted between two and nine times. The chain links TRBV5-5 to TRBJ1-2, with 11 positions matching TRBD1. The CDR3 length is 13 residues. V dropped 3 bases and J dropped 8; count of bases not matched to a gene: 3. In germline, CDR1 is SGHKS, CDR2 YYEKEE (reference sequence). The CDR3 DNA is TGTGCCAGCAGCTGGGGACAGGGGGAAGGCTACACCTTC. Its translation is CASSWGQGEGYTF.

CDR3 bases: TGTGCCAGCAGCAGAAGACTAGCGGGGGGCCCCCTCTACAATGAGCAGTTCTTC. Amino acid sequence: CASSRRLAGGPLYNEQFF. The chain employs TRBV11-2 and TRBJ2-1; 13 bases agree with TRBD2. The CDR3 totals 18 residues. CDR1 SGHAT and CDR2 FQNNGV come from the germline V gene. Trimming cost V 5 bases and J 3 bases; bases outside gene matches: 10.

The V call is TRBV5-5, the J call TRBJ1-1; weak D call: TRBD1 (6 bases). The length of the CDR3 is 16 residues. In germline, CDR1 is SGHKS, CDR2 YYEKEE (reference sequence). Between the trimmed V and J ends, which lost 2 bases and 1 base, there was a span of 15 bases. This CDR3 is CASSFYQGRTNTEAFF. The CDR3 bases are TGTGCCAGCAGCTTTTATCAGGGGAGAACGAACACTGAAGCTTTCTTT.

The chain has TRBV7-9 and TRBJ1-5; tentatively, D is TRBD1 (5 bases). The CDR3 totals 13 residues. V was cut by 0 bases and J by 5 bases, with 5 bases left in between. Germline assignment: CDR1 SEHNR and CDR2 FQNEAQ (reference sequence). CDR3: CASSLATDQPQHF. CDR3 DNA sequence: TGTGCCAGCAGCTTAGCGACAGATCAGCCCCAGCATTTT.

The chain has TRBV7-3 and TRBJ1-1; weak D call: TRBD1 (6 bases). Between the trimmed V and J ends, which lost 2 bases and 3 bases, there was a span of 13 bases. Germline V gene lookup returns CDR1 SGHTA and CDR2 FQGTGA. There are 15 residues in the CDR3. CDR3 region: CASSLGLQGDTEAFF. The CDR3 nucleotides are TGTGCCAGCAGCTTAGGCCTACAGGGTGACACTGAAGCTTTCTTT.

The rearrangement joins TRBV15 to TRBJ2-7; tentatively, D is TRBD2 (5 bases). The CDR3 consists of 12 residues. Germline CDR1 is LNHNV and CDR2 is YYDKDF (reference sequence). V lost 1 base and J 5 bases, leaving 6 bases between the germline ends. The CDR3 DNA follows: TGTGCCACCAGCAGAGGGGGAGACGAGCAGTACTTC. It translates to CATSRGGDEQYF. Variable domain in full (rest from reference TRBV15 and TRBJ2-7): DAMVIQNPRYQVTQFGKPVTLSCSQTLNHNVMYWYQQKSSQAPKLLFHYYDKDFNNEADTPDNFQSRRPNTSFCFLDIRSPGLGDTAMYLCATSRGGDEQYFGPGTRLTVT.

The gene calls are TRBV7-2 and TRBJ1-3; 9 bases line up with TRBD1. CDR3 length: 16 residues. The germline V gene has CDR1 SGHTA and CDR2 FQGNSA. V shed 1 base, J shed 5 bases, and the junction held 6 bases outside the gene matches. The DNA for the CDR3 is TGTGCCAGCAGCTTAGTGGTGGGACAGGGAAGAAACACCATATATTTT. It encodes CASSLVVGQGRNTIYF.

This chain uses TRBV2 with TRBJ2-3, with TRBD1 matching 10 bases. CDR3 length: 15 amino acids. The ends lost 9 bases at V and 3 bases at J; junction bases unmatched: 9. Germline V lookup: CDR1 SNHLY, CDR2 FYNNEI. The CDR3 nucleotides read TGTGCCAGTTATAGGACAGGGGGTTGGACAGATACGCAGTATTTT. It yields the protein CASYRTGGWTDTQYF.

V is TRBV7-2 and J is TRBJ1-6; no definite D call. Trimming left V 1 base short and J 6 bases short, with 10 bases between. The CDR3 sequence is 15 residues long. From germline, CDR1 is SGHTA and CDR2 FQGNSA. Written as DNA, the CDR3 is TGTGCCAGCAGCTTAGATGCGGTGGCTAATTCACCCCTCCACTTT. Protein: CASSLDAVANSPLHF.

This chain uses TRBV6-5 with TRBJ2-1; 7 positions agree with TRBD2. CDR1 is MNHEY, CDR2 SVGAGI, per germline. This CDR3 region has 13 residues. Unmatched junction bases numbered 8, after V lost 6 bases and J lost 9 bases. The CDR3 nucleotides are TGTGCCAGCAGGGGGACTGGGAGGGGTGAGCAGTTCTTC. It yields the protein CASRGTGRGEQFF.

The rearrangement joins TRBV3-1 (or the pseudogene TRBV3-2) to TRBJ2-2, with no clear D. Germline CDR1 reads LGHDT; CDR2 reads YNNKEL (reference sequence). The CDR3 extends over 17 amino acids. Trimming took off 1 base at V and 4 bases at J, with 16 bases between the two ends. The DNA of the CDR3 is TGTGCCAGCAGCCAAGTTTCAGGCTCCCTGCGCACCGGGGAGCTGTTTTTT. Its protein is CASSQVSGSLRTGELFF.